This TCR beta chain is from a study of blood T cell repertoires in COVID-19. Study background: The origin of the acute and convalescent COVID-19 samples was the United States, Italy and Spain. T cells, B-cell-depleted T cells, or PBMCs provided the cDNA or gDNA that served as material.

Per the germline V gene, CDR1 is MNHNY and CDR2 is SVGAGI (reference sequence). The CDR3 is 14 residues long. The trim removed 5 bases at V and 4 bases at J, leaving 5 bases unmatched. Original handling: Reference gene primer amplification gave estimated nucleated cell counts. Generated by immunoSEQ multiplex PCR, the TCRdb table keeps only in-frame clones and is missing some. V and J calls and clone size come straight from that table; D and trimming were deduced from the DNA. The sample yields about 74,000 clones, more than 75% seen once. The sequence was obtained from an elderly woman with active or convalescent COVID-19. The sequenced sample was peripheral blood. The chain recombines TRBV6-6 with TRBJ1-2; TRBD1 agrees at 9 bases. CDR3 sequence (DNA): TGTGCCAGCAGTGCGGGACAGGGACTCTATGGCTACACCTTC. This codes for CASSAGQGLYGYTF.